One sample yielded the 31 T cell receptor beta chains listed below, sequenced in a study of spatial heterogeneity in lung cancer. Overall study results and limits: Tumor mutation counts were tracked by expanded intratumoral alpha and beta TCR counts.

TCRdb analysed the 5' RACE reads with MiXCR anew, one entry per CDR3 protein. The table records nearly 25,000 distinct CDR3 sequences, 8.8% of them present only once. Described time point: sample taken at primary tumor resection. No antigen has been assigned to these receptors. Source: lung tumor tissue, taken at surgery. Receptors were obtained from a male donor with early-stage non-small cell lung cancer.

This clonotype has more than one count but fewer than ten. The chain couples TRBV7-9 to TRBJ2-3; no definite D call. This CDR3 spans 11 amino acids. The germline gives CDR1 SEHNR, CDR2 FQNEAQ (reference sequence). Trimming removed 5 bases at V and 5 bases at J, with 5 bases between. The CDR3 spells CASSPRDTQYF. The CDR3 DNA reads TGTGCCAGCAGCCCTAGAGATACGCAGTATTTT. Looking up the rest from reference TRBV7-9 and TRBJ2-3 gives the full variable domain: DTGVSQNPRHKITKRGQNVTFRCDPISEHNRLYWYRQTLGQGPEFLTYFQNEAQLEKSRLLSDRFSAERPKGSFSTLEIQRTEQGDSAMYLCASSPRDTQYFGPGTRLTVL.

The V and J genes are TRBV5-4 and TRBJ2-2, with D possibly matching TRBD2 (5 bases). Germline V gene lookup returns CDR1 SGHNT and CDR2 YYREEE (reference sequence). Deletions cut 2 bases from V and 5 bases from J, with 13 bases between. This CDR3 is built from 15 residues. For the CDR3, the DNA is TGTGCCAGCAGCTTAGGCGGTCCGGGGACCGGGGAGCTGTTTTTT. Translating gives CASSLGGPGTGELFF.

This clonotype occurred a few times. CDR3 sequence (DNA): TGCGCCAGCAGCTCTTTTGCGGGAGCAGCAGATACGCAGTATTTT. Translated: CASSSFAGAADTQYF. The chain employs TRBV5-1 and TRBJ2-3, with TRBD2 identical over 7 bases. CDR1 is SGHRS and CDR2 is YFSETQ in the germline V gene. V shed 3 bases and J 4 bases; nucleotides not matched to a gene: 8. The CDR3 is made up of 15 amino acids.

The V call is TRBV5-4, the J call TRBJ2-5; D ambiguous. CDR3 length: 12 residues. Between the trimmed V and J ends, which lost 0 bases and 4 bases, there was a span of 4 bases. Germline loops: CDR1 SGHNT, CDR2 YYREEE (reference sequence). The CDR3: CASSLDGETQYF. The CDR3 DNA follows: TGTGCCAGCAGCTTGGATGGAGAGACCCAGTACTTC.

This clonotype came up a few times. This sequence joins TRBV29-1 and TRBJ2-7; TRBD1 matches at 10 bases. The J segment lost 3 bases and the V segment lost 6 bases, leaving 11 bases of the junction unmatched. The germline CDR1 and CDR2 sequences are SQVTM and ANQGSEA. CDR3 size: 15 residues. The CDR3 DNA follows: TGCAGCGTCCTAGGAACGACAGGGGGCAGCTACGAGCAGTACTTC. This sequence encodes CSVLGTTGGSYEQYF.

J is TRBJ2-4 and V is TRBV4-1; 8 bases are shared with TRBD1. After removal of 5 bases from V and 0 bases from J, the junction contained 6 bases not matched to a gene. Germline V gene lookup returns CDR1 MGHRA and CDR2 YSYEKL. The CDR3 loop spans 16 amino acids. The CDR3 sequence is CASSNRQGLAKNIQYF. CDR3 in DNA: TGCGCCAGCAGCAACCGACAGGGGTTAGCCAAAAACATTCAGTACTTC.

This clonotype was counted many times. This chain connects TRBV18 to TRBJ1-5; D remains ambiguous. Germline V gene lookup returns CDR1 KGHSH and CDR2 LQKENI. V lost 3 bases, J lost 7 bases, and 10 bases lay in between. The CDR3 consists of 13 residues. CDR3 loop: CASSPSGGQPQHF. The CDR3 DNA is TGTGCCAGCTCACCTTCGGGCGGGCAGCCCCAGCATTTT.

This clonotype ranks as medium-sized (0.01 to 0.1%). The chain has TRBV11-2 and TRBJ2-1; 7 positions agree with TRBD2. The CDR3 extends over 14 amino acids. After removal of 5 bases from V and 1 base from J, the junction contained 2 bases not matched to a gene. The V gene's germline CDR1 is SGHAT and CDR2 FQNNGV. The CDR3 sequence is CASSRAGSYNEQFF. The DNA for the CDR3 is TGTGCCAGCAGCCGAGCGGGATCCTACAATGAGCAGTTCTTC.

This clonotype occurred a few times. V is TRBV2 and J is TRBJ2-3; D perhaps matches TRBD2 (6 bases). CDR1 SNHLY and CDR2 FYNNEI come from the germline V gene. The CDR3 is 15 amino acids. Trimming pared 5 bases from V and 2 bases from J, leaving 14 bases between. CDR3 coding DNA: TGTGCCAGCAGTACGGACTACCGGCCCACAGATACGCAGTATTTT. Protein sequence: CASSTDYRPTDTQYF.

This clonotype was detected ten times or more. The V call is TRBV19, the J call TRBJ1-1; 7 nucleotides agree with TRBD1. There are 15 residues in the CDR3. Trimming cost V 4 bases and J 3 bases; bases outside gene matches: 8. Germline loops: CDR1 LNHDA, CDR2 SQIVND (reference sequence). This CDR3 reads CASSRGGKGDTEAFF. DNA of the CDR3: TGTGCCAGTAGTAGAGGGGGCAAAGGGGACACTGAAGCTTTCTTT. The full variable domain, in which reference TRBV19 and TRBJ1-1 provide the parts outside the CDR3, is DGGITQSPKYLFRKEGQNVTLSCEQNLNHDAMYWYRQDPGQGLRLIYYSQIVNDFQKGDIAEGYSVSREKKESFPLTVTSAQKNPTAFYLCASSRGGKGDTEAFFGQGTRLTVV.

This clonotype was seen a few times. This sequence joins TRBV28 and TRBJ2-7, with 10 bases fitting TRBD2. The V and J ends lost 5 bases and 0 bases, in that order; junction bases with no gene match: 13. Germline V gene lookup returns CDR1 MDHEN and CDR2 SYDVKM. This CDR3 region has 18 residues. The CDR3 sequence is CASSTPGTSVGVSYEQYF. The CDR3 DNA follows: TGTGCCAGCAGTACTCCCGGGACTAGCGTGGGAGTCTCCTACGAGCAGTACTTC. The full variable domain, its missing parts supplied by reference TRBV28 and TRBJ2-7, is DVKVTQSSRYLVKRTGEKVFLECVQDMDHENMFWYRQDPGLGLRLIYFSYDVKMKEKGDIPEGYSVSREKKERFSLILESASTNQTSMYLCASSTPGTSVGVSYEQYFGPGTRLTVT.

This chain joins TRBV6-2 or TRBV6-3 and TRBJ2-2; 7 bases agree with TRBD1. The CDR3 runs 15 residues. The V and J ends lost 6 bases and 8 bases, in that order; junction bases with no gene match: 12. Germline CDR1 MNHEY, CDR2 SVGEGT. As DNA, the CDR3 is TGTGCCAGCAGCCCCAGGACAGGTCTAGGAGGGGAGCTGTTTTTT. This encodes CASSPRTGLGGELFF.

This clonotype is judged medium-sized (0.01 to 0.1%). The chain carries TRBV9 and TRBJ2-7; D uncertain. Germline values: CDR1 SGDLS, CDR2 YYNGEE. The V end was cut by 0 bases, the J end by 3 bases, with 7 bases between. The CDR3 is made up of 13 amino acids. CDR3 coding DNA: TGTGCCAGCAGCGTAGGGTCCGACTACGAGCAGTACTTC. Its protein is CASSVGSDYEQYF.

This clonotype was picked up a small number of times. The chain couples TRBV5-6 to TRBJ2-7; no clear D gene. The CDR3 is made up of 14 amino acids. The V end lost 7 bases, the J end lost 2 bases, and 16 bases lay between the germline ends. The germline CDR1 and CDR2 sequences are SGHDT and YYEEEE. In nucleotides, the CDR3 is TGTGCCAGCGGCACCCGGGTGGCCGCCTACGAGCAGTACTTC. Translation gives CASGTRVAAYEQYF.

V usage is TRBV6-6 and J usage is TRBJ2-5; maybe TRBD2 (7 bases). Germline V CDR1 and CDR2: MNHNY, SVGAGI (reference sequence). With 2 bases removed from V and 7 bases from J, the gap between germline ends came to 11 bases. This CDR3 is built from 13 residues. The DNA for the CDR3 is TGTGCCAGCAGTTACGGGGGCGGGGGGACCCAGTACTTC. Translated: CASSYGGGGTQYF.

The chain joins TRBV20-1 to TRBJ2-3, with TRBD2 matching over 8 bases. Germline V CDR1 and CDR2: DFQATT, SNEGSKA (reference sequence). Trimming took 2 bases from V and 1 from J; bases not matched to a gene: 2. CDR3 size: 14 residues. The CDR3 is CSARKTSGTDTQYF. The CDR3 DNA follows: TGCAGTGCTAGAAAGACTAGCGGCACAGATACGCAGTATTTT.

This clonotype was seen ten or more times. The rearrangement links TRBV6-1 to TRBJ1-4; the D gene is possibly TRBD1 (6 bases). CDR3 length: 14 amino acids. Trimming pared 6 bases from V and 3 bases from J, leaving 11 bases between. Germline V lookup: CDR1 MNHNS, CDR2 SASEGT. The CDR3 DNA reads TGTGCCAGCAGGCTTGGACAGCCTAATGAAAAACTGTTTTTT. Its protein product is CASRLGQPNEKLFF.

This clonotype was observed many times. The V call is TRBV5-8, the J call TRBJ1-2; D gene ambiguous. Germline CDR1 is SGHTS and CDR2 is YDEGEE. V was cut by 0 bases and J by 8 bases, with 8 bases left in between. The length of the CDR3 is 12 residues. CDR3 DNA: TGTGCCAGCAGCTTGGGTCCGAAGGGCTACACCTTC. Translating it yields CASSLGPKGYTF. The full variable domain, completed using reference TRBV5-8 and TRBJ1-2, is EAGVTQSPTHLIKTRGQQATLRCSPISGHTSVYWYQQALGLGLQFLLWYDEGEERNRGNFPPRFSGRQFPNYSSELNVNALELEDSALYLCASSLGPKGYTFGSGTRLTVV.

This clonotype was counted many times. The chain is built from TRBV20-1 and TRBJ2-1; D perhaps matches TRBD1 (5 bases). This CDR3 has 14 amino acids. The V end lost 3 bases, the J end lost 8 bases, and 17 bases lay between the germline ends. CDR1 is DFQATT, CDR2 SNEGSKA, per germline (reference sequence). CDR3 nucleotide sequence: TGCAGTGCTAGTCAGGGTTCGTCTTACTATGAGCAGTTCTTC. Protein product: CSASQGSSYYEQFF.

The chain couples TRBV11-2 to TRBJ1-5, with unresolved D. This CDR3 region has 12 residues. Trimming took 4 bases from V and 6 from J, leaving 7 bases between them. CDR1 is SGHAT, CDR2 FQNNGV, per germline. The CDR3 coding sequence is TGTGCCAGCAGCTGGCCCGGTCAGCCCCAGCATTTT. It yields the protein CASSWPGQPQHF.

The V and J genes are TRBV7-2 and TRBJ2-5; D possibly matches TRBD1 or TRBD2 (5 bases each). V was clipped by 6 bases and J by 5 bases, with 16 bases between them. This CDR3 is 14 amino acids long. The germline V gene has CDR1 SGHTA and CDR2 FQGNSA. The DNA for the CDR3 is TGTGCCAGCAGTTCCCGGCTCGGGGCTGAGACCCAGTACTTC. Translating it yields CASSSRLGAETQYF.

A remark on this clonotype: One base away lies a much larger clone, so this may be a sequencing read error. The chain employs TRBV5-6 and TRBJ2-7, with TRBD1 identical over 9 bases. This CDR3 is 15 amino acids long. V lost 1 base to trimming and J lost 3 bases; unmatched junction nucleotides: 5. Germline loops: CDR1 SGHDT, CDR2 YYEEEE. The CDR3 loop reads CASSLWGQGVYEQYF. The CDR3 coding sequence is TGTGCCAGCAGCTTGTGGGGACAGGGAGTCTACGAGCAGTACTTC. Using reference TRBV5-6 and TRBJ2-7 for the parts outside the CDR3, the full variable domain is DAGVTQSPTHLIKTRGQQVTLRCSPKSGHDTVSWYQQALGQGPQFIFQYYEEEERQRGNFPDRFSGHQFPNYSSELNVNALLLGDSALYLCASSLWGQGVYEQYFGPGTRLTVT.

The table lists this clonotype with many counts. In DNA, the CDR3 is TGCAGTGCTAGAGATAGGAGGGGGGCCTCCTACGAGCAGTACTTC. Its translation is CSARDRRGASYEQYF. The rearrangement joins TRBV20-1 to TRBJ2-7; D may correspond to TRBD1 or TRBD2 (6 bases each). Trimming took 0 bases from V and 0 from J, leaving 12 bases between them. From germline, CDR1 is DFQATT and CDR2 SNEGSKA (reference sequence). The CDR3 consists of 15 residues.

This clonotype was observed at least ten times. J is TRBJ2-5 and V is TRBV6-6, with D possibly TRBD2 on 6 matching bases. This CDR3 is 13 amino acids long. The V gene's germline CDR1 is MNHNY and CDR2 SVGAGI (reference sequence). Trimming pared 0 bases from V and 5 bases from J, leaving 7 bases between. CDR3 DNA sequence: TGTGCCAGCAGTTACTCTCGGGGGGAGACCCAGTACTTC. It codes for CASSYSRGETQYF.

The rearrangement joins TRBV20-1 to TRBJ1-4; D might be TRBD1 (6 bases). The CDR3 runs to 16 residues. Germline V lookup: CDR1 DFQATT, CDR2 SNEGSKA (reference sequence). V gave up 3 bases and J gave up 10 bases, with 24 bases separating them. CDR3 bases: TGCAGTGCTAGGGAGGGCGGACAGCGGGAGGTCGGAAAACTGTTTTTT. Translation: CSAREGGQREVGKLFF.

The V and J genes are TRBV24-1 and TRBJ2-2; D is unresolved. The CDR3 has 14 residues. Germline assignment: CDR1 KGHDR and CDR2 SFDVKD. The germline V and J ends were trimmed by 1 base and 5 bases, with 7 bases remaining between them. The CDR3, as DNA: TGTGCCACCAGTGATTTCCCTGGGACCGGGGAGCTGTTTTTT. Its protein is CATSDFPGTGELFF.

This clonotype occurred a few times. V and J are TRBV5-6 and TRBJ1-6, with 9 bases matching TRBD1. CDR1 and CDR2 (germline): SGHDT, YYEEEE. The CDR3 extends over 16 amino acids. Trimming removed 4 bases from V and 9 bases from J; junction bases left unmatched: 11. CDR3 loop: CASSTDRGRIGSPLHF. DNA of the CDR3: TGTGCCAGCAGCACGGACAGGGGAAGAATTGGTTCACCCCTCCACTTT.

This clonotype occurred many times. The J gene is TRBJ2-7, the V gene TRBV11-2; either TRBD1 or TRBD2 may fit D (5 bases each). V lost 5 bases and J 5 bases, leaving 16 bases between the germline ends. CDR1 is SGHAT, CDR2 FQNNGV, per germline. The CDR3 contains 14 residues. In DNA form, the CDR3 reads TGTGCCAGCAGCCCCGGGACGGACCTCAACGAGCAGTACTTC. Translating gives CASSPGTDLNEQYF.

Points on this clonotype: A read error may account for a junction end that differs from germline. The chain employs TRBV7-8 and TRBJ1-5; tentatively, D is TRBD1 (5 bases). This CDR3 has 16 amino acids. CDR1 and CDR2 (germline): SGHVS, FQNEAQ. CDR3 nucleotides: TGTGCCACCAGCTTGAGGAACAGGCTGGACAATCAGCCCCAGCATTTT. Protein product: CATSLRNRLDNQPQHF.

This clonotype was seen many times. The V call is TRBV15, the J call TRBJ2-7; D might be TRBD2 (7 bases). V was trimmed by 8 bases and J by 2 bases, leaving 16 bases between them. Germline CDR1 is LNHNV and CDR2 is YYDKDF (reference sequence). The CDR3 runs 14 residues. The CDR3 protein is CATGGRGPTYEQYF. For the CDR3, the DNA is TGTGCCACCGGAGGGCGGGGGCCCACCTACGAGCAGTACTTC.

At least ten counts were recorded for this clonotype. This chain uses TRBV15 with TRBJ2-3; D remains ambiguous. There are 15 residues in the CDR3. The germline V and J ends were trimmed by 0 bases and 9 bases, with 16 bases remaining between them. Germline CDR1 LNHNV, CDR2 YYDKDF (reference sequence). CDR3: CATSRDLSVEWTQYF. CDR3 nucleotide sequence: TGTGCCACCAGCAGAGATTTATCCGTGGAGTGGACGCAGTATTTT. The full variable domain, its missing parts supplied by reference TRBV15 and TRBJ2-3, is DAMVIQNPRYQVTQFGKPVTLSCSQTLNHNVMYWYQQKSSQAPKLLFHYYDKDFNNEADTPDNFQSRRPNTSFCFLDIRSPGLGDTAMYLCATSRDLSVEWTQYFGPGTRLTVL.